One and the same sample provided the 25 T cell receptor beta chains below, sequenced in a study of blood T cell repertoires in COVID-19. Profiled with immunoSEQ multiplex PCR; TCRdb holds only in-frame clones, not every one. The table has under 250,000 clones, roughly 80% seen once. Sequenced: peripheral blood. These receptors came from a woman aged 18 to 35 with acute or convalescent COVID-19.

The chain links TRBV6-1 to TRBJ2-7; tentative D call: TRBD1 (6 bases). The CDR3 contains 14 residues. CDR1 and CDR2 from the germline V gene are MNHNS and SASEGT. V was shortened by 2 bases and J by 2 bases, with 10 bases between the two germline ends. CDR3 DNA sequence: TGTGCCAGCAGTGAATCTAGGACAGCCTACGAGCAGTACTTC. It is translated as CASSESRTAYEQYF.

The gene calls are TRBV3-1 (or the pseudogene TRBV3-2) and TRBJ1-5, with D uncertain. Germline-derived CDR1 and CDR2 are LGHDT and YNNKEL (reference sequence). The CDR3 spans 18 residues. Trimming stripped 0 bases from V and 0 bases from J, with 15 bases between. CDR3 DNA sequence: TGTGCCAGCAGCCAAGATACCAGGATAGACTATAGCAATCAGCCCCAGCATTTT. It codes for CASSQDTRIDYSNQPQHF.

This clone has just one count. This chain uses TRBV7-2 with TRBJ1-2; D ambiguous. The CDR3 is 13 residues long. With 4 bases removed from V and 4 bases from J, the gap between germline ends came to 10 bases. Germline loops: CDR1 SGHTA, CDR2 FQGNSA. The CDR3 bases are TGTGCCAGCAGCTCTAGAACGATCTATGGCTACACCTTC. Protein: CASSSRTIYGYTF.

V usage is TRBV6-2 or TRBV6-3 and J usage is TRBJ2-7, with 14 bases lining up with TRBD2. V was clipped by 0 bases and J by 3 bases; unmatched bases: 4. The CDR3 extends over 17 amino acids. Germline CDR1 is MNHEY and CDR2 is SVGEGT. CDR3 nucleotide sequence: TGTGCCAGCAGTTACTCGGGGGGACTAGCGGGAGTCTACGAGCAGTACTTC. This gives the protein CASSYSGGLAGVYEQYF.

The rearrangement uses TRBV7-3 and TRBJ2-3; tentative D call: TRBD2 (6 bases). CDR3 length equals 13 residues. The V and J ends lost 1 base and 4 bases respectively, with 6 bases between them. Germline assignment: CDR1 SGHTA and CDR2 FQGTGA. CDR3 coding DNA: TGTGCCAGCAGCTTAAGGGGGGCAGATACGCAGTATTTT. It codes for CASSLRGADTQYF. The entire variable domain, with the rest obtained from reference TRBV7-3 and TRBJ2-3, is as follows: GAGVSQTPSNKVTEKGKYVELRCDPISGHTALYWYRQSLGQGPEFLIYFQGTGAADDSGLPNDRFFAVRPEGSVSTLKIQRTERGDSAVYLCASSLRGADTQYFGPGTRLTVL.

CDR3 sequence: CASRGDTVNTEAFF. CDR3 in DNA: TGCGCCAGCAGGGGGGACACAGTGAACACTGAAGCTTTCTTT. The rearrangement links TRBV10-2 to TRBJ1-1; TRBD1 is a possible D gene (6 bases). Germline V lookup: CDR1 WSHSY, CDR2 SAAADI. With 6 bases removed from V and 0 bases from J, the gap between germline ends came to 11 bases. The CDR3 is 14 residues long.

This clone turned up a few times. This sequence joins TRBV7-8 and TRBJ2-7, with TRBD2 as a possible D gene (5 bases). The germline V and J ends were trimmed by 4 bases and 7 bases, with 14 bases remaining between them. Germline assignment: CDR1 SGHVS and CDR2 FQNEAQ. The CDR3 sequence is 13 residues long. The CDR3 nucleotides are TGTGCCAGCAGCTCACCCCCCGGGATGGAGCAGTACTTC. As protein: CASSSPPGMEQYF. The complete variable domain, with remaining parts taken from reference TRBV7-8 and TRBJ2-7, reads GAGVSQSPRYKVAKRGQDVALRCDPISGHVSLFWYQQALGQGPEFLTYFQNEAQLDKSGLPSDRFFAERPEGSVSTLKIQRTQQEDSAVYLCASSSPPGMEQYFGPGTRLTVT.

CDR3 amino acids: CASDGLAPLGRRYQETQYF. As DNA, the CDR3 is TGCGCCAGCGACGGGCTGGCACCCTTGGGGAGACGGTACCAAGAGACCCAGTACTTC. The chain links TRBV10-1 to TRBJ2-5; weak D call: TRBD2 (5 bases). This CDR3 is built from 19 residues. V was cut by 8 bases and J by 0 bases, with 28 bases left in between. Per germline, CDR1 WNHNN and CDR2 SYGVQD (reference sequence).

The rearrangement uses TRBV6-2 or TRBV6-3 and TRBJ1-1, with D possibly being TRBD1 (5 bases). V dropped 10 bases and J dropped 8 bases, with 23 bases sitting between them. This CDR3 spans 14 amino acids. Germline V gives CDR1 MNHEY, CDR2 SVGEGT. The DNA of the CDR3 is TGTGCCACCACCCCAGGTGGCAGGGTAAGCGAAGCTTTCTTT. This encodes CATTPGGRVSEAFF.

This chain connects TRBV6-2 or TRBV6-3 to TRBJ2-7; TRBD2 matches at 8 bases. J gave up 0 bases and V 6 bases, and 7 bases lay outside the gene matches. Germline V gives CDR1 MNHEY, CDR2 SVGEGT. The CDR3 loop spans 15 amino acids. CDR3 sequence (DNA): TGTGCCAGCAGCCCTAAACTAGCGGCCTCCTACGAGCAGTACTTC. Its translation: CASSPKLAASYEQYF.

On this clone: Different DNA sequences within this sample yield the same CDR3. CDR3: CASSQGGSGYTF. In DNA, the CDR3 is TGTGCCAGCAGCCAAGGGGGCTCTGGCTACACCTTC. This rearrangement joins TRBV14 to TRBJ1-2; a possible D gene is TRBD1 (5 bases). The ends were cut back, 1 base at V and 7 bases at J, with 7 bases in the middle. This CDR3 is built from 12 residues. Germline V gene lookup returns CDR1 SGHDN and CDR2 FVKESK.

For the CDR3, the DNA is TGTGCCAGCAGCACACGGACTTTTTCAGAGCAGTTCTTC. Protein: CASSTRTFSEQFF. The genes are TRBV6-4 and TRBJ2-1, with TRBD2 as a possible D gene (5 bases). CDR1 and CDR2 from the germline V gene are MRHNA and SNTAGT. This CDR3 has 13 residues. V gave up 6 bases and J gave up 10 bases, with 16 bases separating them.

The chain is built from TRBV25-1 and TRBJ2-1, with 9 positions matching TRBD2. With V trimmed by 1 base and J by 6 bases, 7 bases remained unmatched. Germline assignment: CDR1 MGHDK and CDR2 SYGVNS. This CDR3 is 16 amino acids long. The CDR3 loop is CASSELKTSGFNEQFF. The CDR3 coding sequence is TGTGCCAGCAGTGAATTAAAGACTAGCGGATTCAATGAGCAGTTCTTC.

The CDR3 here is CASSIVAGVGETQYF. CDR3 coding DNA: TGTGCCAGTAGTATTGTCGCGGGAGTGGGGGAGACCCAGTACTTC. This sequence joins TRBV19 and TRBJ2-5; 7 nucleotides line up with TRBD2. V dropped 3 bases and J dropped 5; count of bases not matched to a gene: 9. This CDR3 has 15 amino acids. Germline V gene lookup returns CDR1 LNHDA and CDR2 SQIVND (reference sequence).

This chain connects TRBV6-2 or TRBV6-3 to TRBJ2-1; TRBD2 matches at 10 bases. The CDR3 length is 19 residues. CDR1 is MNHEY, CDR2 SVGEGT, per germline. V was clipped by 0 bases and J by 3 bases; unmatched bases: 11. The CDR3 nucleotides read TGTGCCAGCAGTTACTCGAATGTACTAGCGGGACCGAGCTACAATGAGCAGTTCTTC. Its translation is CASSYSNVLAGPSYNEQFF.

V usage is TRBV5-4 and J usage is TRBJ2-7, with 7 bases aligning to TRBD2. Germline V CDR1 and CDR2: SGHNT, YYREEE (reference sequence). This CDR3 is built from 13 residues. Unmatched junction bases numbered 2, after V lost 2 bases and J lost 3 bases. This CDR3 reads CASSFGGSYEQYF. CDR3 in DNA: TGTGCCAGCAGCTTCGGCGGGAGCTACGAGCAGTACTTC.

The chain links TRBV19 to TRBJ2-3; 9 bases align to TRBD1. The CDR3 runs 15 residues. Trimming took 5 bases from V and 4 from J; bases not matched to a gene: 7. Germline CDR1 LNHDA, CDR2 SQIVND (reference sequence). The chain's CDR3 is CASSARTGASDTQYF. For the CDR3, the DNA is TGTGCCAGTAGTGCCAGGACAGGGGCCTCAGATACGCAGTATTTT.

The chain is built from TRBV5-8 and TRBJ2-3; TRBD2 might be the D (6 bases). Trimming removed 0 bases at V and 2 bases at J, with 10 bases between. From germline, CDR1 is SGHTS and CDR2 YDEGEE. This CDR3 has 15 residues. CDR3 in DNA: TGTGCCAGCAGCTTGGGCGGGACCGACACAGATACGCAGTATTTT. Protein product: CASSLGGTDTDTQYF.

Here the CDR3 DNA reads TGTGCCAGTAGTATGCTGGGAGAAAACCAAGAGACCCAGTACTTC. It specifies CASSMLGENQETQYF. The J gene is TRBJ2-5, the V gene TRBV19, with a tentative D call TRBD2 (5 bases). This CDR3 spans 15 amino acids. From germline, CDR1 is LNHDA and CDR2 SQIVND (reference sequence). The germline V and J ends were trimmed by 3 bases and 0 bases, with 11 bases remaining between them.

This chain uses TRBV6-6 with TRBJ2-7; D is ambiguous. The CDR3 has 11 amino acids. Trimming removed 5 bases at V and 3 bases at J, with 5 bases between. Per germline, CDR1 MNHNY and CDR2 SVGAGI (reference sequence). CDR3 sequence reads: CASSPHYEQYF. Here the CDR3 DNA reads TGTGCCAGCAGTCCCCACTACGAGCAGTACTTC.

The rearrangement links TRBV19 to TRBJ1-1; D is uncertain. The germline gives CDR1 LNHDA, CDR2 SQIVND (reference sequence). The CDR3 length is 13 residues. The ends were cut back, 6 bases at V and 1 base at J, with 9 bases in the middle. The CDR3 DNA follows: TGTGCCAGTAGCCCCCGGGAGAACACTGAAGCTTTCTTT. Translating gives CASSPRENTEAFF.

The chain joins TRBV27 to TRBJ2-5; 8 bases are a match to TRBD1. The CDR3 consists of 16 residues. Trimming removed 0 bases from V and 1 base from J; junction bases left unmatched: 4. CDR1 and CDR2 (germline): MNHEY, SMNVEV (reference sequence). The CDR3 protein is CASSLSHRGSQETQYF. The CDR3 DNA reads TGTGCCAGCAGTTTATCGCACAGGGGGTCCCAAGAGACCCAGTACTTC.

J is TRBJ2-2 and V is TRBV9; possibly TRBD2 for D (5 bases). The length of the CDR3 is 13 residues. Germline V gene sequence: CDR1 SGDLS, CDR2 YYNGEE. Trimming removed 5 bases from V and 2 bases from J, with 7 bases in between. The CDR3 nucleotides read TGTGCCAGCAGGGACTTCAACACCGGGGAGCTGTTTTTT. It is translated as CASRDFNTGELFF. Full variable domain (remainder filled in from reference TRBV9 and TRBJ2-2): DSGVTQTPKHLITATGQRVTLRCSPRSGDLSVYWYQQSLDQGLQFLIQYYNGEERAKGNILERFSAQQFPDLHSELNLSSLELGDSALYFCASRDFNTGELFFGEGSRLTVL.

The V call is TRBV28, the J call TRBJ1-2, with 7 bases identical to TRBD1. There are 13 residues in the CDR3. V was clipped by 8 bases and J by 8 bases; unmatched bases: 11. CDR1 and CDR2 from the germline V gene are MDHEN and SYDVKM. The chain's CDR3 is CASGSDREGGYTF. The CDR3 coding sequence is TGTGCCAGCGGGTCCGACAGGGAAGGGGGCTACACCTTC.

The chain combines TRBV27 with TRBJ1-6; perhaps TRBD1 as D (6 bases). CDR3 size: 17 residues. Germline V gene sequence: CDR1 MNHEY, CDR2 SMNVEV (reference sequence). The germline V and J ends were trimmed by 0 bases and 5 bases, with 14 bases remaining between them. CDR3 amino acids: CASSLSGGEGDNSPLHF. The CDR3 coding sequence is TGTGCCAGCAGTTTATCTGGCGGGGAGGGGGATAATTCACCCCTCCACTTT.